One sample yielded the 32 T cell receptor beta chains listed below, sequenced in a study of beta chain features in type 1 diabetes. The entirety of the isolated RNA underwent reverse transcription, so expressed TCRB transcripts were sequenced. TCRdb keeps only in-frame clones here, not all; method: immunoSEQ multiplex PCR. The data hold about half a million clones, with over 10% observed a single time. The source material was naive CD4+ T cells from blood. The receptor set was obtained from a woman under 30 in good health.

In its sample, this clone was seen a few times. The rearrangement joins TRBV25-1 to TRBJ2-5; D is possibly TRBD1 (5 bases). With 7 bases removed from V and 0 bases from J, the gap between germline ends came to 15 bases. The germline V gene encodes CDR1 MGHDK and CDR2 SYGVNS. The CDR3 has 15 amino acids. The CDR3 region is CASTVGRGYQETQYF. CDR3 coding DNA: TGTGCCAGCACGGTTGGTAGGGGCTACCAAGAGACCCAGTACTTC.

The chain uses TRBV14 and TRBJ2-1; D gene unclear. Per germline, CDR1 SGHDN and CDR2 FVKESK. The length of the CDR3 is 14 residues. Trimming removed 3 bases from V and 11 bases from J, with 17 bases in between. The DNA for the CDR3 is TGTGCCAGCAGCCAGGATTACTTAGGGCGTAAGCAGTTCTTC. This gives the protein CASSQDYLGRKQFF.

The V gene is TRBV7-2, the J gene TRBJ1-2; unclear D gene. The ends were cut back, 8 bases at V and 2 bases at J, with 18 bases in the middle. Per germline, CDR1 SGHTA and CDR2 FQGNSA. This CDR3 is 15 amino acids long. This CDR3 is CASLPREALNYGYTF. The CDR3 DNA sequence: TGTGCCAGCCTCCCCCGGGAGGCGCTAAACTATGGCTACACCTTC.

This clone was observed at least ten times. The genes are TRBV30 and TRBJ2-5; 11 nucleotides line up with TRBD1. Germline CDR1 reads GTSNPN; CDR2 reads SVGIG (reference sequence). This CDR3 contains 14 residues. J lost 5 bases, V lost 3 bases, and 5 bases had no gene match. CDR3 sequence (DNA): TGTGCCTGGAGCCGGACAGGGGGCGTGGAGACCCAGTACTTC. Amino acid sequence: CAWSRTGGVETQYF.

V and J are TRBV5-4 and TRBJ2-3, with 7 nucleotides matching TRBD2. After removal of 3 bases from V and 1 base from J, the junction contained 11 bases not matched to a gene. The CDR3 consists of 17 residues. Germline loops: CDR1 SGHNT, CDR2 YYREEE (reference sequence). CDR3 bases: TGTGCCAGCAGCTCTGGGGTCCTAGCGGCCCGCACAGATACGCAGTATTTT. Encoded protein: CASSSGVLAARTDTQYF. Full variable domain (outside the CDR3, taken from reference TRBV5-4 and TRBJ2-3): ETGVTQSPTHLIKTRGQQVTLRCSSQSGHNTVSWYQQALGQGPQFIFQYYREEENGRGNFPPRFSGLQFPNYSSELNVNALELDDSALYLCASSSGVLAARTDTQYFGPGTRLTVL.

This clone was observed a few times. The CDR3 DNA reads TGTGCCAGCAGCTCTCCCCTCGGTGGGGGGGCTTACAATGAGCAGTTCTTC. It translates to CASSSPLGGGAYNEQFF. The chain employs TRBV7-2 and TRBJ2-1; D might be TRBD2 (7 bases). Per the germline V gene, CDR1 is SGHTA and CDR2 is FQGNSA. V was clipped by 4 bases and J by 4 bases, with 20 bases between them. The CDR3 sequence is 17 residues long.

The genes are TRBV15 and TRBJ2-5; TRBD2 matches 11 bases. This CDR3 is 14 amino acids long. V trimming: 7 bases; J trimming: 5 bases; junction bases outside the gene matches: 6. The germline CDR1 and CDR2 sequences are LNHNV and YYDKDF (reference sequence). For the CDR3, the DNA is TGTGCCACCAATAGCGGGGGGGCCGTGGAGACCCAGTACTTC. Protein: CATNSGGAVETQYF.

The chain couples TRBV15 to TRBJ1-1; D gene uncertain. Trimming removed 5 bases from V and 1 base from J, with 8 bases in between. Looked up from germline, CDR1 is LNHNV and CDR2 is YYDKDF (reference sequence). The CDR3 is 13 residues long. The CDR3 DNA is TGTGCCACCAGCGAGAGGCGGAACACTGAAGCTTTCTTT. Translating gives CATSERRNTEAFF.

This chain connects TRBV9 to TRBJ2-5; 9 bases are shared with TRBD1. The CDR3 contains 14 residues. CDR1 and CDR2 (germline): SGDLS, YYNGEE. V was pared by 2 bases and J by 5 bases, with 4 bases of the junction left unmatched. This CDR3 reads CASSVTTGGETQYF. DNA for the CDR3: TGTGCCAGCAGCGTTACGACAGGGGGGGAGACCCAGTACTTC.

This clone has more than one count but fewer than ten. The chain employs TRBV27 and TRBJ2-7, with a possible D match to TRBD2 (6 bases). V dropped 1 base and J dropped 2 bases, with 12 bases sitting between them. CDR3 length: 15 amino acids. Per the germline V gene, CDR1 is MNHEY and CDR2 is SMNVEV (reference sequence). The chain's CDR3 is CASSLLGGRTYEQYF. In DNA form, the CDR3 reads TGTGCCAGCAGTTTATTGGGGGGACGTACCTACGAGCAGTACTTC.

V is TRBV5-1 and J is TRBJ2-1, with TRBD1 as a possible D gene (5 bases). Germline lookup yields CDR1 SGHRS and CDR2 YFSETQ. V lost 2 bases and J lost 9, with 9 bases in between. The CDR3 consists of 12 residues. CDR3 loop: CASSFQGGEQFF. The CDR3 coding sequence is TGCGCCAGCAGCTTCCAGGGCGGTGAGCAGTTCTTC.

This chain connects TRBV15 to TRBJ2-3, with D perhaps TRBD2 (7 bases). The ends were cut back, 5 bases at V and 6 bases at J, with 12 bases in the middle. Germline CDR1 reads LNHNV; CDR2 reads YYDKDF (reference sequence). The CDR3 has 13 amino acids. This CDR3 is CATSGRGSDTQYF. The CDR3, as DNA: TGTGCCACCAGCGGGAGGGGGTCCGATACGCAGTATTTT.

The chain employs TRBV27 and TRBJ2-7; 10 bases are a match to TRBD1. V lost 5 bases, J lost 5 bases, and 9 bases stayed unmatched. This CDR3 region has 15 residues. The germline gives CDR1 MNHEY, CDR2 SMNVEV (reference sequence). CDR3 residues: CASSRRTGGLDEQYF. Written as DNA, the CDR3 is TGTGCCAGCAGTAGAAGGACAGGGGGTTTGGACGAGCAGTACTTC.

The CDR3 sequence: CASSPRVTGAYEQYF. The CDR3 coding sequence is TGTGCCAGCAGCCCCCGAGTGACAGGGGCCTACGAGCAGTACTTC. This sequence joins TRBV7-2 and TRBJ2-7; 8 nucleotides align to TRBD1. The CDR3 consists of 15 residues. Germline CDR1 and CDR2: SGHTA and FQGNSA. V dropped 5 bases and J dropped 2; count of bases not matched to a gene: 8.

This chain connects TRBV19 to TRBJ2-7; 8 bases fit TRBD1. CDR3 length: 13 amino acids. Germline V lookup: CDR1 LNHDA, CDR2 SQIVND (reference sequence). Trimming removed 4 bases from V and 4 bases from J; junction bases left unmatched: 3. The DNA for the CDR3 is TGTGCCAGTAGTAGGACAGGGAATTACGAGCAGTACTTC. This gives the protein CASSRTGNYEQYF.

The chain has TRBV29-1 and TRBJ2-5, with 8 bases fitting TRBD1. The J call may be incorrect, as the DNA end agrees better with TRBJ2-7. There are 11 residues in the CDR3. From germline, CDR1 is SQVTM and CDR2 ANQGSEA. The chain's CDR3 is CSTRTGSEQYF. The CDR3 DNA follows: TGCAGCACAAGGACAGGGAGCGAGCAGTACTTC.

The chain combines TRBV5-1 with TRBJ2-5; weak D call: TRBD2 (5 bases). Germline V CDR1 and CDR2: SGHRS, YFSETQ. V gave up 5 bases and J gave up 1 base, with 15 bases separating them. This CDR3 has 15 residues. The CDR3 region is CASSYLVGLQETQYF. CDR3 in DNA: TGCGCCAGCAGTTACCTAGTAGGACTCCAAGAGACCCAGTACTTC.

This clone was counted a few times. The CDR3 loop reads CASSQWGPRPNYGYTF. As DNA, the CDR3 is TGCGCCAGCAGCCAATGGGGACCGCGGCCTAACTATGGCTACACCTTC. The chain links TRBV4-1 to TRBJ1-2; possible D gene TRBD1, 5 bases. Germline V gene sequence: CDR1 MGHRA, CDR2 YSYEKL. The CDR3 is 16 amino acids. With 2 bases removed from V and 0 bases from J, the gap between germline ends came to 13 bases.

This clone was detected a few times. The CDR3 reads CASSRTGTGIAAFF. The CDR3 DNA is TGTGCCAGCAGCCGAACCGGGACAGGGATAGCCGCTTTCTTT. The rearrangement joins TRBV7-9 to TRBJ1-1; 9 positions agree with TRBD1. The V segment lost 5 bases and the J segment 11 bases; nucleotides outside the gene matches: 12. The germline V gene has CDR1 SEHNR and CDR2 FQNEAQ (reference sequence). This CDR3 spans 14 amino acids. The whole variable domain, filled in from reference TRBV7-9 and TRBJ1-1, reads DTGVSQNPRHKITKRGQNVTFRCDPISEHNRLYWYRQTLGQGPEFLTYFQNEAQLEKSRLLSDRFSAERPKGSFSTLEIQRTEQGDSAMYLCASSRTGTGIAAFFGQGTRLTVV.

This clone has just a few counts. V usage is TRBV4-2 and J usage is TRBJ2-1; TRBD2 aligns across 10 bases. Germline CDR1 is LGHNA and CDR2 is YNFKEQ. V was clipped by 0 bases and J by 7 bases; unmatched bases: 6. The CDR3 has 16 residues. The CDR3 DNA reads as TGTGCCAGCAGCCAAGATAGTCCTAGCGGGAGTAATGAGCAGTTCTTC. Translation: CASSQDSPSGSNEQFF.

This clone was seen at least ten times. The chain is built from TRBV30 and TRBJ1-2, with 7 bases lining up with TRBD1. CDR3 length equals 13 residues. J gave up 7 bases and V 1 base, and 6 bases lay outside the gene matches. Germline CDR1 and CDR2: GTSNPN and SVGIG (reference sequence). CDR3 in amino acids: CAWSASTGLGYTF. CDR3 DNA: TGTGCCTGGAGTGCTTCGACAGGGCTTGGCTACACCTTC. The entire variable domain, with the rest obtained from reference TRBV30 and TRBJ1-2, is as follows: SQTIHQWPATLVQPVGSPLSLECTVEGTSNPNLYWYRQAAGRGLQLLFYSVGIGQISSEVPQNLSASRPQDRQFILSSKKLLLSDSGFYLCAWSASTGLGYTFGSGTRLTVV.

This clone came up a few times. The rearrangement links TRBV29-1 to TRBJ2-3; D is possibly TRBD1 or TRBD2 (5 bases each). The CDR3 totals 16 residues. Per germline, CDR1 SQVTM and CDR2 ANQGSEA. The germline V and J ends were trimmed by 1 base and 0 bases, with 14 bases remaining between them. The CDR3 is CSVEGAGTESTDTQYF. CDR3 DNA: TGCAGCGTTGAAGGAGCCGGGACGGAAAGCACAGATACGCAGTATTTT.

In this sample, this clone turned up a few times. V is TRBV6-6 and J is TRBJ2-3; the D is unclear. V lost 0 bases to trimming and J lost 0 bases, with 10 bases between them. Germline CDR1 reads MNHNY; CDR2 reads SVGAGI (reference sequence). This CDR3 is 16 amino acids long. The CDR3 here is CASSYSLDPSTDTQYF. CDR3 DNA sequence: TGTGCCAGCAGTTACTCGCTAGACCCGAGCACAGATACGCAGTATTTT.

Many counts were recorded for this clone. In nucleotides, the CDR3 is TGTGCCAGCAGCTCTGCTGGGGCCAACGTCCTGACTTTC. This sequence encodes CASSSAGANVLTF. V and J are TRBV7-9 and TRBJ2-6, with D hard to call. The germline V and J ends were trimmed by 4 bases and 2 bases, with 3 bases remaining between them. There are 13 residues in the CDR3. CDR1 and CDR2 (germline): SEHNR, FQNEAQ (reference sequence).

The genes are TRBV5-1 and TRBJ2-1, with 16 bases that match TRBD2. From germline, CDR1 is SGHRS and CDR2 YFSETQ. With V trimmed by 4 bases and J by 5 bases, 6 bases remained unmatched. The CDR3 is 17 amino acids. Here the CDR3 DNA reads TGCGCCAGCAGCCAGGGACTAGCGGGAGGGCCCGACAATGAGCAGTTCTTC. It is translated as CASSQGLAGGPDNEQFF.

The chain combines TRBV7-9 with TRBJ1-6, with D unclear. V shed 5 bases and J shed 10 bases, with 9 bases lying between them. CDR3 length: 12 amino acids. CDR1 and CDR2 from the germline V gene are SEHNR and FQNEAQ (reference sequence). As DNA, the CDR3 is TGTGCCAGCAGCGGATCGGGATCACCCCTCCACTTT. Translated: CASSGSGSPLHF. The complete variable domain, with remaining parts taken from reference TRBV7-9 and TRBJ1-6, reads DTGVSQNPRHKITKRGQNVTFRCDPISEHNRLYWYRQTLGQGPEFLTYFQNEAQLEKSRLLSDRFSAERPKGSFSTLEIQRTEQGDSAMYLCASSGSGSPLHFGNGTRLTVT.

This clone was detected only a few times. The rearrangement uses TRBV23-1 and TRBJ2-7, with D possibly TRBD2 on 5 matching bases. TRBV23-1 is recorded as an ORF, its role being uncertain. CDR3 length equals 15 residues. Trimming shortened V by 8 bases and J by 4 bases, and 21 bases separated the two germline ends. CDR3 bases: TGCGCCAGCCGTTCAGTTTTTCGGAGCGGATACGAGCAGTACTTC. This encodes CASRSVFRSGYEQYF.

This clone was picked up a small number of times. The chain couples TRBV7-2 to TRBJ2-1; the D gene is possibly TRBD1 (7 bases). Germline CDR1 SGHTA, CDR2 FQGNSA. The V end was cut by 4 bases, the J end by 1 base, with 20 bases between. This CDR3 has 18 residues. In nucleotides, the CDR3 is TGTGCCAGCAGCTACCCCCAGGGGGGTCATGGATCCTACAATGAGCAGTTCTTC. Encoded protein: CASSYPQGGHGSYNEQFF.

V is TRBV30 and J is TRBJ2-2, with a tentative D call TRBD2 (5 bases). The germline CDR1 and CDR2 sequences are GTSNPN and SVGIG (reference sequence). This CDR3 contains 15 residues. V was shortened by 0 bases and J by 13 bases, with 21 bases between the two germline ends. CDR3 nucleotide sequence: TGTGCCTGGAGTGTACTTATTGGGAGTAGTGGTCGGCTGTTTTTT. Protein: CAWSVLIGSSGRLFF.

A remark on this clone: Given a much more abundant clone one base away, this may be a read error. The same CDR3 is also encoded by other DNA sequences in this sample. The chain carries TRBV5-4 and TRBJ2-5; 8 bases match TRBD1. The CDR3 runs to 13 residues. CDR1 is SGHNT and CDR2 is YYREEE in the germline V gene (reference sequence). The V gene end was trimmed by 2 bases and the J gene end by 4 bases; junction bases not matched to a gene: 1. CDR3 DNA sequence: TGTGCCAGCAGCTTCGACAGGGGAGAGACCCAGTACTTC. This gives the protein CASSFDRGETQYF.

In DNA form, the CDR3 reads TGTGCCAGCAGGCTGAGTAGCGGGAGCACAGATACGCAGTATTTT. This gives the protein CASRLSSGSTDTQYF. V and J are TRBV2 and TRBJ2-3, with 7 bases lining up with TRBD2. This CDR3 spans 15 amino acids. Germline CDR1 is SNHLY and CDR2 is FYNNEI. The J segment lost 0 bases and the V segment lost 6 bases, leaving 6 bases of the junction unmatched.

This rearrangement joins TRBV30 to TRBJ2-3; D gene uncertain. V dropped 1 base and J dropped 6 bases, with 11 bases sitting between them. CDR3 length: 13 residues. Germline lookup yields CDR1 GTSNPN and CDR2 SVGIG (reference sequence). CDR3 coding DNA: TGTGCCTGGAGTGGTAAGGGCTTCGATACGCAGTATTTT. It yields the protein CAWSGKGFDTQYF.